The 24 T cell receptor beta chains below come from one sample, sequenced in a study of blood T cell repertoires in COVID-19. TCRdb's copy holds only in-frame clones and misses some; the assay was immunoSEQ multiplex PCR. Among about 280,000 clones listed, about 85% were seen once. Sequencing input: peripheral blood. These receptors were obtained from a woman aged 50 to 65 who had recovered from COVID-19.

The chain is built from TRBV5-6 and TRBJ1-2, with TRBD1 identical over 11 bases. The CDR3 has 12 residues. The germline V gene encodes CDR1 SGHDT and CDR2 YYEEEE. The V and J ends lost 4 bases and 14 bases, in that order; junction bases with no gene match: 7. CDR3 coding DNA: TGTGCCAGCAGCCCAGGACAGGGGGCGCAAACCTTC. Protein product: CASSPGQGAQTF.

The chain links TRBV7-2 to TRBJ2-3; 8 positions agree with TRBD2. The CDR3 is made up of 16 amino acids. V lost 4 bases and J lost 5; bases outside the gene matches: 11. CDR1 and CDR2 (germline): SGHTA, FQGNSA. The chain's CDR3 is CASSWGPREGLDTQYF. CDR3 sequence (DNA): TGTGCCAGCAGCTGGGGCCCCCGGGAGGGCTTAGATACGCAGTATTTT. Full variable domain (rest looked up from reference TRBV7-2 and TRBJ2-3): GAGVSQSPSNKVTEKGKDVELRCDPISGHTALYWYRQSLGQGLEFLIYFQGNSAPDKSGLPSDRFSAERTGGSVSTLTIQRTQQEDSAVYLCASSWGPREGLDTQYFGPGTRLTVL.

The genes are TRBV5-6 and TRBJ2-7; TRBD1 agrees at 8 bases. The CDR3 contains 15 residues. Trimming took 2 bases from V and 2 from J; bases not matched to a gene: 6. In germline, CDR1 is SGHDT, CDR2 YYEEEE. Written as DNA, the CDR3 is TGTGCCAGCAGCTTTTGGGACAGGCCTACCTACGAGCAGTACTTC. Its translation: CASSFWDRPTYEQYF.

The chain recombines TRBV7-2 with TRBJ2-7; D unresolved. The CDR3 extends over 14 amino acids. The germline gives CDR1 SGHTA, CDR2 FQGNSA. V lost 2 bases to trimming and J lost 1 base, with 9 bases between them. This CDR3 reads CASSLTDASYEQYF. The CDR3 bases are TGTGCCAGCAGCTTAACAGACGCGTCCTACGAGCAGTACTTC.

The chain combines TRBV3-1 (or the pseudogene TRBV3-2) with TRBJ2-5; 11 nucleotides line up with TRBD2. Losses at the gene ends were 2 bases for V and 1 base for J; bases not matched to a gene: 6. CDR1 LGHDT and CDR2 YNNKEL come from the germline V gene (reference sequence). The CDR3 totals 17 residues. CDR3 region: CASSQPLAGGPQETQYF. The CDR3 nucleotides are TGTGCCAGCAGCCAACCTTTAGCGGGAGGGCCCCAAGAGACCCAGTACTTC.

V usage is TRBV2 and J usage is TRBJ2-7, with 7 bases fitting TRBD2. The V and J ends lost 4 bases and 1 base, in that order; junction bases with no gene match: 16. CDR3 length equals 18 residues. Germline loops: CDR1 SNHLY, CDR2 FYNNEI. CDR3 nucleotides: TGTGCCAGCAGTGGCCTAACTCCCGGGACTACGTTTTCCTACGAGCAGTACTTC. It codes for CASSGLTPGTTFSYEQYF.

The V and J genes are TRBV5-1 and TRBJ2-7, with D maybe TRBD2 (5 bases). The ends were cut back, 1 base at V and 4 bases at J, with 15 bases in the middle. The CDR3 length is 15 residues. Germline CDR1 SGHRS, CDR2 YFSETQ. DNA of the CDR3: TGCGCCAGCAGCTTGACCGGGGATAGATCGTACGAGCAGTACTTC. Translating it yields CASSLTGDRSYEQYF.

V gene TRBV5-1 combines with J gene TRBJ1-5; 8 bases match TRBD1. The length of the CDR3 is 21 residues. The germline CDR1 and CDR2 sequences are SGHRS and YFSETQ. The junction had 22 bases not matched to a gene; V was cut back by 5 bases and J by 0 bases. DNA of the CDR3: TGCGCCAGCAGACCGACAGGGGTCCACCTACTATCCAATTATAGCAATCAGCCCCAGCATTTT. It codes for CASRPTGVHLLSNYSNQPQHF. Filled out from reference TRBV5-1 and TRBJ1-5, the complete variable domain reads KAGVTQTPRYLIKTRGQQVTLSCSPISGHRSVSWYQQTPGQGLQFLFEYFSETQRNKGNFPGRFSGRQFSNSRSEMNVSTLELGDSALYLCASRPTGVHLLSNYSNQPQHFGDGTRLSIL.

The rearrangement uses TRBV7-2 and TRBJ1-2; D is undetermined. The CDR3 runs to 13 residues. V was pared by 3 bases and J by 6 bases, with 11 bases between. CDR1 and CDR2 (germline): SGHTA, FQGNSA. DNA for the CDR3: TGTGCCAGCAGCTTTGGCGAGGTGGATGGCTACACCTTC. Its translation is CASSFGEVDGYTF.

A note on this clone: Germline and junction disagree at one end, which may indicate a read error. V gene TRBV6-5 combines with J gene TRBJ1-1, with D uncertain. CDR3 length equals 13 residues. Germline-derived CDR1 and CDR2 are MNHEY and SVGAGI. The CDR3 loop is CASSHSGVLEAFF. Here the CDR3 DNA reads TGTGCCAGCAGTCACTCTGGAGTGCTAGAAGCTTTCTTT.

V and J are TRBV27 and TRBJ2-1; 9 bases align to TRBD2. This CDR3 has 18 residues. The V gene's germline CDR1 is MNHEY and CDR2 SMNVEV (reference sequence). The V segment lost 0 bases and the J segment 3 bases; nucleotides outside the gene matches: 9. CDR3 loop: CASSLSFWREGRYNEQFF. CDR3 coding DNA: TGTGCCAGCAGTTTATCATTTTGGCGGGAGGGCCGCTACAATGAGCAGTTCTTC.

This clone has only a few counts. The rearrangement joins TRBV7-9 to TRBJ2-7, with D unresolved. Trimming shortened V by 5 bases and J by 3 bases, and 11 bases separated the two germline ends. The CDR3 is made up of 13 amino acids. Germline V gene lookup returns CDR1 SEHNR and CDR2 FQNEAQ (reference sequence). CDR3 amino acids: CASSPPLSYEQYF. The CDR3 DNA is TGTGCCAGCAGCCCCCCCCTAAGCTACGAGCAGTACTTC.

The chain has TRBV5-1 and TRBJ1-6, with D possibly being TRBD1 (5 bases). Trimming shortened V by 2 bases and J by 7 bases, and 7 bases separated the two germline ends. The germline V gene encodes CDR1 SGHRS and CDR2 YFSETQ. The CDR3 runs to 13 residues. The CDR3 loop reads CASSLQDNSPLHF. DNA of the CDR3: TGCGCCAGCAGCTTACAGGACAATTCACCCCTCCACTTT.

Of note for this clone: Because the CDR3 is missing its conserved closing phenylalanine or tryptophan, this is likely a read error. It is unclear where the CDR3 begins or ends on the DNA, so no DNA is shown, and the CDR3 is as TCRdb lists it. This chain joins TRBV9 and TRBJ1-4; the listed D gene, TRBD1, was not tested against the DNA. Germline lookup yields CDR1 SGDLS and CDR2 YYNGEE. The CDR3 is 14 residues long, counting both termini. The CDR3 spells CASSVGRRQGGLLG.

V gene TRBV7-2 combines with J gene TRBJ2-2, with D unresolved. CDR3 length: 14 amino acids. Germline CDR1 and CDR2: SGHTA and FQGNSA. Deletions cut 2 bases from V and 4 bases from J, with 8 bases between. DNA of the CDR3: TGTGCCAGCAGCTTATCCCCGGTCACCGGGGAGCTGTTTTTT. Translated: CASSLSPVTGELFF. The full variable domain, its missing parts supplied by reference TRBV7-2 and TRBJ2-2, is GAGVSQSPSNKVTEKGKDVELRCDPISGHTALYWYRQSLGQGLEFLIYFQGNSAPDKSGLPSDRFSAERTGGSVSTLTIQRTQQEDSAVYLCASSLSPVTGELFFGEGSRLTVL.

This rearrangement joins TRBV5-4 to TRBJ2-2; TRBD2 matches at 8 bases. Trimming removed 4 bases from V and 4 bases from J; junction bases left unmatched: 9. This CDR3 is built from 16 residues. Germline V lookup: CDR1 SGHNT, CDR2 YYREEE (reference sequence). The CDR3 sequence is CASSLSGTRPTGELFF. CDR3 sequence (DNA): TGTGCCAGCAGCCTGTCCGGGACTAGACCCACCGGGGAGCTGTTTTTT.

In regard to this clone: The identical CDR3 is also encoded by other nucleotide sequences in the sample. The chain recombines TRBV27 with TRBJ1-1; D unresolved. The CDR3 has 13 residues. Trimming took off 5 bases at V and 2 bases at J, with 9 bases between the two ends. Looked up from germline, CDR1 is MNHEY and CDR2 is SMNVEV (reference sequence). CDR3 region: CASSARGNTEAFF. In DNA, the CDR3 is TGTGCCAGCAGTGCCAGAGGAAACACTGAAGCTTTCTTT.

The rearrangement uses TRBV2 and TRBJ2-7, with 8 positions matching TRBD1. This CDR3 contains 14 residues. The V and J ends lost 4 bases and 9 bases, in that order; junction bases with no gene match: 11. The germline gives CDR1 SNHLY, CDR2 FYNNEI. The CDR3 region is CASSVSGQGAAQYF. The CDR3 nucleotides read TGTGCCAGCAGTGTATCTGGGCAGGGGGCCGCGCAGTACTTC.

The chain has TRBV4-3 and TRBJ2-3; the match to TRBD2 covers 11 bases. With 4 bases clipped from V and 2 bases from J, the junction kept 5 bases outside the gene matches. The CDR3 extends over 16 amino acids. In germline, CDR1 is LGHNA, CDR2 YSLEER. The CDR3: CASSRGTSGYTDTQYF. The CDR3 DNA sequence: TGCGCCAGCAGCCGAGGGACTAGCGGTTACACAGATACGCAGTATTTT.

The chain carries TRBV19 and TRBJ1-1; TRBD1 might be the D (6 bases). CDR3 length: 13 residues. V was clipped by 7 bases and J by 6 bases, with 15 bases between them. From germline, CDR1 is LNHDA and CDR2 SQIVND (reference sequence). CDR3 protein: CASKWQGISEAFF. The CDR3 DNA follows: TGTGCCAGTAAGTGGCAGGGGATTTCTGAAGCTTTCTTT.

The chain is built from TRBV19 and TRBJ1-4, with D possibly being TRBD1 (5 bases). V was cut by 5 bases and J by 10 bases, with 17 bases left in between. CDR1 is LNHDA, CDR2 SQIVND, per germline (reference sequence). CDR3 length equals 14 residues. CDR3 amino acids: CASSADPGGGKLFF. CDR3 nucleotide sequence: TGTGCCAGTAGTGCGGATCCTGGGGGGGGAAAACTGTTTTTT.

The chain combines TRBV30 with TRBJ2-7; D ambiguous. This CDR3 contains 13 residues. Germline V gene data show CDR1 as GTSNPN and CDR2 as SVGIG (reference sequence). Trimming removed 0 bases from V and 1 base from J, with 7 bases in between. CDR3 sequence (DNA): TGTGCCTGGAGTGTACTTGTATCCTACGAGCAGTACTTC. Translation: CAWSVLVSYEQYF.

The chain combines TRBV27 with TRBJ2-7; 11 positions match TRBD2. The CDR3 has 16 residues. Unmatched junction bases numbered 11, after V lost 7 bases and J lost 3 bases. CDR1 is MNHEY, CDR2 SMNVEV, per germline (reference sequence). In nucleotides, the CDR3 is TGTGCCAGCATCCCTTCCCTAGCGGGAGGCCACTACGAGCAGTACTTC. Its translation: CASIPSLAGGHYEQYF.

The chain combines TRBV7-2 with TRBJ1-5, with 7 bases lining up with TRBD1. This CDR3 has 15 amino acids. Germline V lookup: CDR1 SGHTA, CDR2 FQGNSA. The V and J ends lost 2 bases and 7 bases, in that order; junction bases with no gene match: 8. DNA of the CDR3: TGTGCCAGCAGCTTATGGGGGACAGTCCAACAGCCCCAGCATTTT. Translating gives CASSLWGTVQQPQHF.